This T cell receptor (beta chain) was identified during a study of blood T cell repertoires in COVID-19. The overall study: From the United States, Italy and Spain came samples of acute and convalescent COVID-19. PBMCs, B-cell-depleted T cells, or T cells provided the cDNA or gDNA that made up the material.

Source study methods: Nucleated cell number was recorded as an estimate derived from reference gene primer amplification. Profiling relied on immunoSEQ multiplex PCR, and the TCRdb table lists in-frame clones only, not all of them. The V and J calls and clone size are taken from that table; D and trimming were inferred from the DNA. Of fewer than 700,000 clones detected, about 89% appear once; the ten largest clones hold roughly 7.3%. V was pared by 2 bases and J by 3 bases, with 13 bases between. Germline values: CDR1 GTSNPN, CDR2 SVGIG (reference sequence). The CDR3 totals 14 residues. During active infection, Seattle patients enrolled and were then monitored through disease.

This receptor was obtained from a woman aged 45 to 65 with COVID-19, enrolled during active disease. The V call is TRBV30, the J call TRBJ1-2, with D possibly being TRBD1 (5 bases). The sample comprised peripheral blood. This CDR3 is CAWSTGGVYYGYTF. The DNA of the CDR3 is TGTGCCTGGAGTACTGGAGGGGTCTACTATGGCTACACCTTC.